These T cell receptor beta chains were read from a single sample in a study of Graves' ophthalmopathy and Graves' hyperthyroidism. TCRdb redid the calling of the multiplex PCR reads with MiXCR, one entry per CDR3 protein. The profile shows more than 550,000 distinct CDR3 sequences, about two fifths of them singletons. Input material: peripheral blood. Receptors were obtained from an adult man with Graves' ophthalmopathy. Both conserved end residues are part of each CDR3.

V gene: TRBV7-2; J gene: TRBJ1-2; CDR3 protein: CASSSSPGGDRYTF
V gene: TRBV7-9; J gene: TRBJ1-1; CDR3 protein: CASSNLQDNTEAFF
V gene: TRBV10-1; J gene: TRBJ1-2; CDR3 protein: CASSESTGDYGYTF
V gene: TRBV4-3; J gene: TRBJ2-7; CDR3 protein: CASSQDKEGALDEQYF
V gene: TRBV9; J gene: TRBJ2-1; CDR3 protein: CASSVAPAGDEQFF
V gene: TRBV20-1; J gene: TRBJ2-7; CDR3 protein: CSALSGRDEQYF
V gene: TRBV7-3; J gene: TRBJ1-5; CDR3 protein: CASSLTRDRAPKAGYQPQHF
V gene: TRBV5-1; J gene: TRBJ1-1; CDR3 protein: CASSLEGLGAEAFF
V gene: TRBV7-7; J gene: TRBJ2-5; CDR3 protein: CASSLQDSGVQETQYF
V gene: TRBV7-9; J gene: TRBJ2-5; CDR3 protein: CASSLTLAGARETQYF
V gene: TRBV19; J gene: TRBJ2-2; CDR3 protein: CASSLRTSGGTGELFF